This passage covers 13 T cell receptor beta chains from one sample sequenced in a study of T cells in Graves' hyperthyroidism and ophthalmopathy. Amplification targeted TCR beta CDR3 regions from RNA transcripts. In the first-round RT-PCR of the TCR CDR3, the HTBI primer set was used. TCRdb recomputed calls from the multiplex PCR reads with MiXCR, one row per CDR3 protein. Of some 600,000 distinct CDR3 sequences listed, around 13% are singletons. Material: blood. These receptors all come from a woman in her twenties or thirties with Graves' hyperthyroidism that later progressed to Graves' ophthalmopathy.

This clonotype was observed many times. The chain recombines TRBV12-3 or TRBV12-4 with TRBJ1-1, with no clear D. Trimming left V 3 bases short and J 3 bases short, with 5 bases between. The CDR3 covers 12 residues. This CDR3 reads CASSFIHTEAFF. In DNA form, the CDR3 reads TGTGCCAGCAGTTTTATCCACACTGAAGCTTTCTTT.

The table lists this clonotype with many counts. V usage is TRBV6-2 or TRBV6-3 and J usage is TRBJ2-1, with 9 bases lining up with TRBD2. V trimming: 4 bases; J trimming: 6 bases; junction bases outside the gene matches: 4. Germline V gene sequence: CDR1 MNHEY, CDR2 SVGEGT. The CDR3 contains 14 residues. In DNA form, the CDR3 reads TGTGCCAGCAGTTGGGGACTAGCAAGCAATGAGCAGTTCTTC. It translates to CASSWGLASNEQFF.

This clonotype was counted at least ten times. This chain connects TRBV28 to TRBJ2-3, with D possibly matching TRBD1 (6 bases). V gave up 6 bases and J gave up 3 bases, with 13 bases separating them. The germline gives CDR1 MDHEN, CDR2 SYDVKM. This CDR3 has 14 amino acids. This CDR3 reads CASRGARETDTQYF. Here the CDR3 DNA reads TGTGCCAGCAGGGGGGCTCGCGAGACAGATACGCAGTATTTT.

This clonotype has a count of ten or more. This sequence joins TRBV27 and TRBJ2-1; D is perhaps TRBD2 (5 bases). This CDR3 has 15 residues. V lost 5 bases and J 3 bases, leaving 14 bases between the germline ends. Germline V gene data show CDR1 as MNHEY and CDR2 as SMNVEV (reference sequence). This CDR3 is CASSPRGAVYNEQFF. CDR3 bases: TGTGCCAGCAGTCCCCGTGGAGCGGTCTACAATGAGCAGTTCTTC.

The table lists this clonotype with many counts. The CDR3 bases are TGCGCCAGCAGCTCAGGCCGGGGACCAGGGGAACAGACCCAGTACTTC. Encoded protein: CASSSGRGPGEQTQYF. The chain couples TRBV5-1 to TRBJ2-5, with D perhaps TRBD1 (6 bases). The CDR3 consists of 16 residues. The V end lost 3 bases, the J end lost 6 bases, and 21 bases lay between the germline ends. Germline V gives CDR1 SGHRS, CDR2 YFSETQ.

This clonotype was counted at least ten times. This chain's CDR3 is CASSYATSDSYEQYF. The DNA of the CDR3 is TGTGCCAGCAGTTACGCTACTAGCGACTCCTACGAGCAGTACTTC. The chain links TRBV7-9 to TRBJ2-7, with 7 bases aligning to TRBD2. V lost 6 bases, J lost 0 bases, and 8 bases stayed unmatched. There are 15 residues in the CDR3. CDR1 is SEHNR and CDR2 is FQNEAQ in the germline V gene (reference sequence).

This clonotype was counted between two and nine times. This rearrangement joins TRBV2 to TRBJ1-2; D uncertain. Germline CDR1 is SNHLY and CDR2 is FYNNEI. V was trimmed by 5 bases and J by 0 bases, leaving 19 bases between them. The CDR3 has 17 amino acids. The CDR3 loop is CASSYSFSPGANYGYTF. In DNA form, the CDR3 reads TGTGCCAGCAGTTACTCCTTTAGTCCGGGAGCTAACTATGGCTACACCTTC. Full variable domain (missing parts from reference TRBV2 and TRBJ1-2): EPEVTQTPSHQVTQMGQEVILRCVPISNHLYFYWYRQILGQKVEFLVSFYNNEISEKSEIFDDQFSVERPDGSNFTLKIRSTKLEDSAMYFCASSYSFSPGANYGYTFGSGTRLTVV.

This clonotype has only a few counts. This clone may be a read error of a much larger clone one base away. V gene TRBV30 combines with J gene TRBJ2-5; 7 nucleotides agree with TRBD2. V lost 0 bases and J lost 7; bases outside the gene matches: 5. The CDR3 covers 13 residues. CDR1 and CDR2 from the germline V gene are GTSNPN and SVGIG (reference sequence). The CDR3, as DNA: TGTGCCTGGAGTGTGGTGGGGGGGGGGACCCAGTACTTC. Its protein is CAWSVVGGGTQYF.

This clonotype came up many times. The rearrangement joins TRBV30 to TRBJ1-4; D call uncertain. The germline V and J ends were trimmed by 4 bases and 7 bases, with 19 bases remaining between them. The CDR3 has 15 amino acids. Germline values: CDR1 GTSNPN, CDR2 SVGIG (reference sequence). Written as DNA, the CDR3 is TGTGCCTGGACCGACGGAGGAGGGTACGGTGAAAAACTGTTTTTT. It specifies CAWTDGGGYGEKLFF.

In this sample, this clonotype turned up many times. The chain is built from TRBV28 and TRBJ2-2; D remains ambiguous. This CDR3 has 12 amino acids. Trimming left V 7 bases short and J 7 bases short, with 10 bases between. Germline CDR1 reads MDHEN; CDR2 reads SYDVKM. This CDR3 is CASTYWNGELFF. CDR3 coding DNA: TGTGCCAGCACCTACTGGAACGGGGAGCTGTTTTTT.

Ten or more counts support this clonotype. This rearrangement joins TRBV20-1 to TRBJ1-5; 7 bases agree with TRBD1. Losses at the gene ends were 3 bases for V and 2 bases for J; bases not matched to a gene: 7. The CDR3 is 15 residues long. The germline gives CDR1 DFQATT, CDR2 SNEGSKA (reference sequence). Written as DNA, the CDR3 is TGCAGTGCTAGGTTTCACGACAGGGGCAATCAGCCCCAGCATTTT. Its protein product is CSARFHDRGNQPQHF.

This clonotype occurred many times. The chain joins TRBV12-3 or TRBV12-4 to TRBJ1-1; D is possibly TRBD1 (5 bases). V gave up 2 bases and J gave up 3 bases, with 19 bases separating them. This CDR3 region has 17 residues. The CDR3 sequence is CASSLNRLSFADTEAFF. CDR3 sequence (DNA): TGTGCCAGCAGTTTAAACAGGTTAAGTTTCGCGGACACTGAAGCTTTCTTT.

Note on this clonotype: One junction end does not reproduce the germline sequence, and a read error may be involved. V is TRBV7-9 and J is TRBJ1-3; 7 nucleotides agree with TRBD1. Germline V gene data show CDR1 as SEHNR and CDR2 as FQNEAQ (reference sequence). The CDR3 is made up of 14 amino acids. Here the CDR3 DNA reads TGTGCCAGCAGCTTAGGACAGGGTGGAGACACCATATATTTT. Translating gives CASSLGQGGDTIYF. Looking up the rest from reference TRBV7-9 and TRBJ1-3 gives the full variable domain: DTGVSQNPRHKITKRGQNVTFRCDPISEHNRLYWYRQTLGQGPEFLTYFQNEAQLEKSRLLSDRFSAERPKGSFSTLEIQRTEQGDSAMYLCASSLGQGGDTIYFGEGSWLTVV.